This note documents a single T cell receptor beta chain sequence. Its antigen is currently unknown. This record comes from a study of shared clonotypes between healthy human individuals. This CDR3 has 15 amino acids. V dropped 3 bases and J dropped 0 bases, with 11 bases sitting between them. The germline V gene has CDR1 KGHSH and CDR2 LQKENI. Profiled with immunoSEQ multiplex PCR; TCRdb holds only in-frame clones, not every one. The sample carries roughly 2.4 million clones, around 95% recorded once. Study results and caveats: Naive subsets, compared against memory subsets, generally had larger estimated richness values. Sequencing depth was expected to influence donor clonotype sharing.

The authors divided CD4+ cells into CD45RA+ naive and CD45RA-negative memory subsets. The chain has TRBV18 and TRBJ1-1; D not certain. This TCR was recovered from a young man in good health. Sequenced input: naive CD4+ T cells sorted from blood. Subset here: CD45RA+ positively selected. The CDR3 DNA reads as TGTGCCAGCTCACCGCTTGAAAGGATGAACACTGAAGCTTTCTTT. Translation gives CASSPLERMNTEAFF.